What follows describes a single T cell receptor (beta chain). The sample comes from a study of CD8 T cells in Susac syndrome. V dropped 3 bases and J dropped 1 base, with 16 bases sitting between them. Germline-derived CDR1 and CDR2 are LGHNA and YSLEER. This CDR3 contains 17 residues. Random-hexamer reverse transcription was applied to about 0.45 to 1 ug RNA. Each CDR3 protein gets one entry after TCRdb re-called the immunoSEQ multiplex PCR reads with MiXCR. Among around 270,000 distinct CDR3 sequences listed, 85% were seen once. This clonotype was obtained from a human donor with multiple sclerosis. Sequencing was carried out using CD8+ T cells from PBMCs. V and J are TRBV4-3 and TRBJ2-4, with D possibly being TRBD1 (5 bases). The CDR3 sequence: CASSQDDSPGAKNIQYF. The CDR3 DNA reads as TGCGCCAGCAGCCAGGATGACAGCCCCGGGGCCAAAAACATTCAGTACTTC.